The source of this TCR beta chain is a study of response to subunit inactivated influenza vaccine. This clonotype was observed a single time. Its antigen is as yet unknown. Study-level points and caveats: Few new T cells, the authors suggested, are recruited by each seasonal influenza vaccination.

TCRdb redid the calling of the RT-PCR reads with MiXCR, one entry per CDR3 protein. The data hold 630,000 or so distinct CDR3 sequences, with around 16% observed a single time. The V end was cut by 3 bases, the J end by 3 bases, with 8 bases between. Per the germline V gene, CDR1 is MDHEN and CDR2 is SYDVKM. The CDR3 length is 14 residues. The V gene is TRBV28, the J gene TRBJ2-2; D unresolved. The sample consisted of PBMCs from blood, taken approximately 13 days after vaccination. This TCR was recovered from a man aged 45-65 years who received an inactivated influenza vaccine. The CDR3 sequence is CASSLTTYTGELFF. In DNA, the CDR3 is TGTGCCAGCAGTTTGACCACTTACACCGGGGAGCTGTTTTTT. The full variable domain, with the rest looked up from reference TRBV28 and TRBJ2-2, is DVKVTQSSRYLVKRTGEKVFLECVQDMDHENMFWYRQDPGLGLRLIYFSYDVKMKEKGDIPEGYSVSREKKERFSLILESASTNQTSMYLCASSLTTYTGELFFGEGSRLTVL.